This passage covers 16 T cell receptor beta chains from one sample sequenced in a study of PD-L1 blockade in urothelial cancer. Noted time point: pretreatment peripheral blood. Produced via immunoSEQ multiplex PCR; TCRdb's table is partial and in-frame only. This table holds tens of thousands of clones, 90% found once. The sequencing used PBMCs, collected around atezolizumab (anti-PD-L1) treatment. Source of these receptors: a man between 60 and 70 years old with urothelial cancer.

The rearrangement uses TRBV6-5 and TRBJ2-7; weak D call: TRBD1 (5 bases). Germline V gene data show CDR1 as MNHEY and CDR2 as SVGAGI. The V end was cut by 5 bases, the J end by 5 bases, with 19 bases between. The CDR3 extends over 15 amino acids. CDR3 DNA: TGTGCCAGCAGTAAGGGGCGAGGAAGGGTCCACGAGCAGTACTTC. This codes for CASSKGRGRVHEQYF.

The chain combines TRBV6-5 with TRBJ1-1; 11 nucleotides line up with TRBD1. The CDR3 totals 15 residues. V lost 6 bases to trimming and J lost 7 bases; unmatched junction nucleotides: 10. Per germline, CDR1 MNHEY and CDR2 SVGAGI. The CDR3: CASRGGTGGTLEAFF. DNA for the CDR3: TGTGCCAGCAGAGGGGGGACAGGGGGAACTCTTGAAGCTTTCTTT.

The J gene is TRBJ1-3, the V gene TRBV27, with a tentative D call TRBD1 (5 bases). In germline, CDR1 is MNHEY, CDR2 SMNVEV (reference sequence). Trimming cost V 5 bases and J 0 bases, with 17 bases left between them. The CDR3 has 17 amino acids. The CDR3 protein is CASSPLAGPFSGNTIYF. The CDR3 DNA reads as TGTGCCAGCAGTCCTCTTGCGGGGCCGTTCTCTGGAAACACCATATATTTT.

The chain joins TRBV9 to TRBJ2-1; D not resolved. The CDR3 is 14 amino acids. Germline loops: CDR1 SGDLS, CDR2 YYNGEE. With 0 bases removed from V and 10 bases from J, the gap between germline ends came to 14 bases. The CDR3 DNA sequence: TGTGCCAGCAGCGTAGGGTATAGCTCCTGGGAGCAGTTCTTC. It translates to CASSVGYSSWEQFF.

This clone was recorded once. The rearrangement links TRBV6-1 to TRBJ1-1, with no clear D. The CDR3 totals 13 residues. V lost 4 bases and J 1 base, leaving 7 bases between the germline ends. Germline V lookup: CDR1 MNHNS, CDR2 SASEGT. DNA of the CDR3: TGTGCCAGCAGTGGTGGCCGGAACACTGAAGCTTTCTTT. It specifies CASSGGRNTEAFF.

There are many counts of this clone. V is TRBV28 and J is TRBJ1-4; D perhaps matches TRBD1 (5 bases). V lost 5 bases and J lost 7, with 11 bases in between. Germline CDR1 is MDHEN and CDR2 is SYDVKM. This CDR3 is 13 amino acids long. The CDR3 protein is CASSRGRIEKLFF. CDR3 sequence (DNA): TGTGCCAGCAGTAGGGGCCGTATTGAAAAACTGTTTTTT.

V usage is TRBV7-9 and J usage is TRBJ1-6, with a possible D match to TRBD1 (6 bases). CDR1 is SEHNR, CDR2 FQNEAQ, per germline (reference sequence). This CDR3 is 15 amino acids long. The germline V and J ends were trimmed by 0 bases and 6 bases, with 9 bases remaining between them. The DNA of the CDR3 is TGTGCCAGCAGCTTAGCGCAGGGGTCTAATTCACCCCTCCACTTT. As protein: CASSLAQGSNSPLHF.

The DNA for the CDR3 is TGTGCCAGCAGTAGGGAGTATAATTCACCCCTCCACTTT. Translation: CASSREYNSPLHF. The J gene is TRBJ1-6, the V gene TRBV6-5; D call uncertain. Germline CDR1 MNHEY, CDR2 SVGAGI. The CDR3 is 13 amino acids. Trimming shortened V by 5 bases and J by 4 bases, and 6 bases separated the two germline ends.

The CDR3 protein is CASSQVTGRGTGELFF. DNA of the CDR3: TGCGCCAGCAGCCAAGTGACGGGAAGGGGGACCGGGGAGCTGTTTTTT. This chain uses TRBV4-1 with TRBJ2-2, with D possibly matching TRBD1 (6 bases). CDR1 MGHRA and CDR2 YSYEKL come from the germline V gene. This CDR3 has 16 residues. V was shortened by 1 base and J by 5 bases, with 14 bases between the two germline ends.

The CDR3 protein is CASSLRGLASGGWDQETQYF. The CDR3 DNA is TGTGCCAGCAGTTTAAGGGGCCTGGCTAGCGGGGGGTGGGACCAAGAGACCCAGTACTTC. V gene TRBV27 combines with J gene TRBJ2-5, with 11 bases matching TRBD2. There are 20 residues in the CDR3. Germline V gives CDR1 MNHEY, CDR2 SMNVEV (reference sequence). V shed 2 bases and J 0 bases; nucleotides not matched to a gene: 14.

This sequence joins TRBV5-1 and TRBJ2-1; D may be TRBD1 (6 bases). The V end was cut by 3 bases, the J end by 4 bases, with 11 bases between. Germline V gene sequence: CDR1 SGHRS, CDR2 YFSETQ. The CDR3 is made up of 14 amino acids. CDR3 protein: CASSSHRAYNEQFF. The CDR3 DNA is TGCGCCAGCAGCTCGCACAGGGCATACAATGAGCAGTTCTTC.

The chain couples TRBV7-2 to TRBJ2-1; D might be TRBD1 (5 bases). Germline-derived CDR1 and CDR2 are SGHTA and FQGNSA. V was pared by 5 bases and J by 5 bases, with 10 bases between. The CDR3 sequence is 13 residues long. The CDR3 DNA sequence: TGTGCCAGCAGCCCCCAGGGCGACAATGAGCAGTTCTTC. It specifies CASSPQGDNEQFF.

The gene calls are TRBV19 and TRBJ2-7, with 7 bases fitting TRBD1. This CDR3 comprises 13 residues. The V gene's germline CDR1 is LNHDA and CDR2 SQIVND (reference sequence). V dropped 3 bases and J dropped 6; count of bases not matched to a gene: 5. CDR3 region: CASSISAGGEQYF. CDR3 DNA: TGTGCCAGTAGTATTTCAGCAGGGGGCGAGCAGTACTTC.

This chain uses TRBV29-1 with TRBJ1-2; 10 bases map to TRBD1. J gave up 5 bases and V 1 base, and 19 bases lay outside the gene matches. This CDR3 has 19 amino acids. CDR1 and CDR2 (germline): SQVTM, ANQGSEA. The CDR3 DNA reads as TGCAGCGTTGAAGTACCCCCTTCAGCGGGGACAGGGGATTCGTATGGCTACACCTTC. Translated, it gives CSVEVPPSAGTGDSYGYTF.

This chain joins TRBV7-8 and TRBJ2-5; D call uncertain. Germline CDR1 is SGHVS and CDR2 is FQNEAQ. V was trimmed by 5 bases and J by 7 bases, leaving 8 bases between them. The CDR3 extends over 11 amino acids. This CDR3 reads CASSTTGTQYF. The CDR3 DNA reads TGTGCCAGCAGCACTACGGGGACCCAGTACTTC. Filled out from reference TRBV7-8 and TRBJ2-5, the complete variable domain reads GAGVSQSPRYKVAKRGQDVALRCDPISGHVSLFWYQQALGQGPEFLTYFQNEAQLDKSGLPSDRFFAERPEGSVSTLKIQRTQQEDSAVYLCASSTTGTQYFGPGTRLLVL.

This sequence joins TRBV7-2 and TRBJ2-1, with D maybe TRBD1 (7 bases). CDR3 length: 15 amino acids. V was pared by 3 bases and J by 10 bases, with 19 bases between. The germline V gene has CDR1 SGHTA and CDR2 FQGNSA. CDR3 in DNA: TGTGCCAGCAGCTTTCGCCTTACAGGGGAGGACGAGCAGTTCTTC. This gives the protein CASSFRLTGEDEQFF.